A single sample gave rise to the 18 T cell receptor beta chains below, sequenced in a study of cytomegalovirus exposure and HLA in healthy donors. The primer mix had 60 Vbeta and 13 Jbeta primers. The method was immunoSEQ multiplex PCR; TCRdb's version includes in-frame clones alone and lacks a portion of them. The sample contains around 200,000 clones, about 80% of which appear only once. The sample taken for sequencing was PBMCs. These receptors all come from a woman in her forties or fifties in good health and CMV-seropositive.

The genes are TRBV19 and TRBJ2-1; the D gene is possibly TRBD2 (6 bases). This CDR3 has 15 amino acids. CDR1 and CDR2 from the germline V gene are LNHDA and SQIVND (reference sequence). V shed 7 bases and J shed 0 bases, with 13 bases lying between them. The CDR3 here is CASNPIGGSYNEQFF. The DNA of the CDR3 is TGTGCCAGTAATCCTATCGGGGGCTCCTACAATGAGCAGTTCTTC.

This chain links TRBV7-2 with TRBJ2-5; maybe TRBD1 (6 bases). The J call may be faulty, since TRBJ2-7 better matches the DNA end. The CDR3 length is 13 residues. Germline CDR1 and CDR2: SGHTA and FQGNSA. The CDR3 bases are TGTGCCAGCAGCTTAATACAGGGTTACGAGCAGTACTTC. It is translated as CASSLIQGYEQYF.

The J gene is TRBJ2-5, the V gene TRBV19, with D possibly being TRBD2 (6 bases). Germline values: CDR1 LNHDA, CDR2 SQIVND (reference sequence). The CDR3 runs 15 residues. The germline V and J ends were trimmed by 4 bases and 2 bases, with 14 bases remaining between them. The chain's CDR3 is CASSNPGGKQETQYF. The DNA of the CDR3 is TGTGCCAGTAGTAATCCCGGAGGGAAGCAAGAGACCCAGTACTTC.

The chain links TRBV5-1 to TRBJ1-1; D might be TRBD1 (6 bases). Trimming cost V 4 bases and J 5 bases, with 21 bases left between them. CDR1 and CDR2 from the germline V gene are SGHRS and YFSETQ. The CDR3 sequence is 16 residues long. CDR3 sequence: CASSRSGGITGTEAFF. The CDR3 DNA reads TGCGCCAGCAGCCGCAGCGGGGGTATAACAGGGACTGAAGCTTTCTTT.

V usage is TRBV5-1 and J usage is TRBJ1-2, with 8 bases identical to TRBD1. The CDR3 totals 15 residues. The germline gives CDR1 SGHRS, CDR2 YFSETQ. V gave up 5 bases and J gave up 8 bases; unmatched junction bases: 14. This CDR3 is CASSLSSGTGNGYTF. The CDR3 bases are TGCGCCAGCAGTCTCTCGTCCGGGACAGGAAACGGCTACACCTTC.

This chain links TRBV4-1 with TRBJ1-2; D unresolved. Germline assignment: CDR1 MGHRA and CDR2 YSYEKL. The CDR3 contains 17 residues. The ends were cut back, 1 base at V and 8 bases at J, with 23 bases in the middle. The CDR3 region is CASSQVAQDYLTMGYTF. As DNA, the CDR3 is TGCGCCAGCAGCCAAGTGGCCCAGGACTACTTAACTATGGGCTACACCTTC.

This chain connects TRBV5-1 to TRBJ2-4; TRBD1 matches at 7 bases. The CDR3 length is 15 residues. V lost 0 bases, J lost 6 bases, and 6 bases stayed unmatched. Germline V CDR1 and CDR2: SGHRS, YFSETQ. CDR3 protein: CASSLGTGRGNIQYF. The DNA for the CDR3 is TGCGCCAGCAGCTTGGGGACAGGCCGAGGAAACATTCAGTACTTC.

About this clone itself: Other DNA sequences in this specimen translate into the identical CDR3. This chain uses TRBV13 with TRBJ1-1; D gene ambiguous. V shed 5 bases and J shed 3 bases, with 13 bases lying between them. This CDR3 is built from 14 residues. The germline CDR1 and CDR2 sequences are PRHDT and FYEKMQ (reference sequence). CDR3 protein: CASSAGVLDTEAFF. The CDR3 DNA sequence: TGTGCCAGCAGCGCCGGGGTCCTCGACACTGAAGCTTTCTTT.

This chain connects TRBV25-1 to TRBJ2-7, with TRBD2 matching 7 bases. Germline V CDR1 and CDR2: MGHDK, SYGVNS. CDR3 size: 14 residues. Germline trimming cut 8 bases from V and 0 bases from J; bases unmatched to any gene: 7. The CDR3 reads CASASGASSYEQYF. CDR3 sequence (DNA): TGTGCCAGCGCCAGCGGGGCCAGCTCCTACGAGCAGTACTTC.

V and J are TRBV10-3 and TRBJ1-5; D is undetermined. Germline lookup yields CDR1 ENHRY and CDR2 SYGVKD. This CDR3 region has 15 residues. V gave up 4 bases and J gave up 0 bases, with 10 bases separating them. The CDR3 loop reads CAISVGGNSNQPQHF. The CDR3 DNA is TGTGCCATCAGTGTAGGAGGGAATAGCAATCAGCCCCAGCATTTT.

V and J are TRBV6-1 and TRBJ2-5; perhaps TRBD2 as D (5 bases). The assigned J gene may be wrong: the sequence end matches TRBJ2-7 better. The germline CDR1 and CDR2 sequences are MNHNS and SASEGT. The CDR3 has 13 residues. Here the CDR3 reads CASSLHGETEQYF. CDR3 DNA: TGTGCCAGCAGCCTCCACGGGGAGACCGAGCAGTACTTC.

The chain links TRBV6-5 to TRBJ2-3, with 9 bases matching TRBD1. Germline V gene data show CDR1 as MNHEY and CDR2 as SVGAGI. V lost 7 bases, J lost 5 bases, and 10 bases stayed unmatched. CDR3 length: 15 amino acids. CDR3 sequence: CASTNRGRVGDTQYF. CDR3 nucleotides: TGTGCCAGCACAAACAGGGGGCGCGTTGGAGATACGCAGTATTTT.

This chain uses TRBV9 with TRBJ1-6; tentative D call: TRBD1 (5 bases). CDR1 is SGDLS, CDR2 YYNGEE, per germline. V was pared by 1 base and J by 6 bases, with 11 bases between. There are 15 residues in the CDR3. CDR3 bases: TGTGCCAGCAGCGTAAGCGCAGGGCCTAATTCACCCCTCCACTTT. It specifies CASSVSAGPNSPLHF.

This chain connects TRBV5-1 to TRBJ2-5, with a tentative D call TRBD1 (6 bases). Between the trimmed V and J ends, which lost 4 bases and 3 bases, there was a span of 13 bases. The CDR3 is 14 residues long. CDR1 and CDR2 from the germline V gene are SGHRS and YFSETQ. The CDR3 is CASSPPDRKETQYF. Here the CDR3 DNA reads TGCGCCAGCAGCCCCCCCGACAGGAAAGAGACCCAGTACTTC.

There are a few counts of this clone. J is TRBJ1-5 and V is TRBV5-1; 8 nucleotides match TRBD1. Germline V CDR1 and CDR2: SGHRS, YFSETQ. V lost 0 bases, J lost 7 bases, and 3 bases stayed unmatched. The CDR3 has 14 amino acids. CDR3 DNA sequence: TGCGCCAGCAGCTTGGGGACAGGGAGGCAGCCCCAGCATTTT. It specifies CASSLGTGRQPQHF.

J is TRBJ2-2 and V is TRBV5-1, with 7 bases aligning to TRBD1. The CDR3 is made up of 16 amino acids. With V trimmed by 4 bases and J by 4 bases, 10 bases remained unmatched. Germline CDR1 SGHRS, CDR2 YFSETQ. The CDR3 protein is CASSRNGQAATGELFF. The CDR3 DNA sequence: TGCGCCAGCAGCCGAAACGGACAGGCGGCCACCGGGGAGCTGTTTTTT.

The V gene is TRBV11-1, the J gene TRBJ1-1, with 8 positions matching TRBD1. Germline loops: CDR1 SGHAT, CDR2 FQDESV (reference sequence). The CDR3 sequence is 14 residues long. J gave up 1 base and V 5 bases, and 3 bases lay outside the gene matches. The DNA of the CDR3 is TGTGCCAGCAGCGCGGACAGGGCGAACACTGAAGCTTTCTTT. It encodes CASSADRANTEAFF.

CDR3: CASSYRDYGYTF. The CDR3 DNA reads TGTGCCAGCAGTTACCGGGACTATGGCTACACCTTC. The V gene is TRBV6-6, the J gene TRBJ1-2; D gene unclear. CDR1 is MNHNY, CDR2 SVGAGI, per germline (reference sequence). Trimming left V 2 bases short and J 3 bases short, with 4 bases between. The CDR3 is 12 residues long.